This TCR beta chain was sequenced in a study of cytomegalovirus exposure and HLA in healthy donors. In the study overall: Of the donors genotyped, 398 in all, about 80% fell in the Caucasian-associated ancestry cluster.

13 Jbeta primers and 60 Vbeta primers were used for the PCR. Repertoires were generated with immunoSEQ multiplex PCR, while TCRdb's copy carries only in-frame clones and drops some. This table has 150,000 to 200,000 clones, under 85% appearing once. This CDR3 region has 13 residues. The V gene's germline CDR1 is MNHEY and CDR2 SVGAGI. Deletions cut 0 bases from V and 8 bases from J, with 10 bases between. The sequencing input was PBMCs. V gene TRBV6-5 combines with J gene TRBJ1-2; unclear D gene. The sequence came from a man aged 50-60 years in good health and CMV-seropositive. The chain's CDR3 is CASSYSGIGGYTF. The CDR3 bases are TGTGCCAGCAGTTACTCTGGTATTGGCGGCTACACCTTC.